Listed below are T cell receptor beta chains from one sample, sequenced in a study of blood T cell repertoires in COVID-19. Assay used: immunoSEQ multiplex PCR; TCRdb lists only in-frame clones, some missing. The top ten clones hold around a tenth of a sample with roughly 75,000 clones, roughly 85% of them seen once. Specimen: peripheral blood. The receptor source for this set is a man aged 45-65 years with COVID-19, enrolled during active disease. The CDR3 runs from the conserved cysteine through the conserved F or W. The D gene is left open where the match is weak. Size is stated for part of the rows, as once, few or many counts, or as a class when the clone is expanded.

d_gene	abundance	j_gene	len	v_gene	CDR3nt	CDR3aa
TRBD1	.	TRBJ1-6	18	TRBV28	TGTGCCAGCAGCTTTATTGGCGGACAGGGGCTGGGAAATTCACCCCTCCACTTT	CASSFIGGQGLGNSPLHF
.	.	TRBJ2-2	17	TRBV27	TGTGCCAGCAGTTCCCTGATAATGGCCGTGAACACCGGGGAGCTGTTTTTT	CASSSLIMAVNTGELFF
TRBD1	.	TRBJ2-7	15	TRBV18	TGTGCCAGCTCACCCCAGGGGGATAGCTCCTACGAGCAGTACTTC	CASSPQGDSSYEQYF
.	.	TRBJ2-1	16	TRBV21-1	TGTGCCAGCATCCTCACTTACACAGGGACTAACAATGAGCAGTTCTTC	CASILTYTGTNNEQFF
TRBD1	.	TRBJ1-2	15	TRBV27	TGTGCCAGCAGTTTATCGGCAGGGGGAGGTTATGGCTACACCTTC	CASSLSAGGGYGYTF
.	.	TRBJ2-2	14	TRBV4-3	TGCGCCAGCAGCCAAGTTGAGGCCGGCGAGGAGCTGTTTTTT	CASSQVEAGEELFF
TRBD2	.	TRBJ2-5	14	TRBV30	TGTGCCTGGACCTCTAGCGGATGGGGGGAGACCCAGTACTTC	CAWTSSGWGETQYF
.	.	TRBJ1-2	13	TRBV6-1	TGTGCCAGCAGTGACGGGGGTGGTTATGGCTACACCTTC	CASSDGGGYGYTF
TRBD2	.	TRBJ2-1	20	TRBV19	TGTGCCAGTAGTATCCCTCCAGGACTAGCGGGAGGGCATGCCTACAATGAGCAGTTCTTC	CASSIPPGLAGGHAYNEQFF
TRBD2	.	TRBJ2-7	17	TRBV7-9	TGTGCCAGCAGCTCCCGGATTGGACTAGCGGGAGCCTACGAGCAGTACTTC	CASSSRIGLAGAYEQYF
TRBD2	.	TRBJ2-2	15	TRBV6-4	TGTGCCAGCAGTGACTCGCGGGAGTCCACCGGGGAGCTGTTTTTT	CASSDSRESTGELFF
.	.	TRBJ1-1	12	TRBV15	TGTGCCACCAGCAGAGATCGAGCCGAAGCTTTCTTT	CATSRDRAEAFF
TRBD1	.	TRBJ1-5	15	TRBV6-5	TGTGCCAGCAGGTTACAGGGGGCCGGGTATCAGCCCCAGCATTTT	CASRLQGAGYQPQHF
.	.	TRBJ1-5	12	TRBV5-6	TGTGCCAGCAGCTTGAGGAGGCAGCCCCAGCATTTT	CASSLRRQPQHF
TRBD2	.	TRBJ2-1	18	TRBV4-1	TGCGCCAGCAGCCAAGATATCTACGGGAGGGGGGCCTACAATGAGCAGTTCTTC	CASSQDIYGRGAYNEQFF
.	.	TRBJ1-4	18	TRBV5-6	TGTGCCAGCAGCTGGAGGGGTTCGCGACTTACAACTAATGAAAAACTGTTTTTT	CASSWRGSRLTTNEKLFF
TRBD1	.	TRBJ1-1	15	TRBV10-3	TGTGCCATCAGTGGGTCGGGACAGATGAACACTGAAGCTTTCTTT	CAISGSGQMNTEAFF
.	.	TRBJ1-2	12	TRBV10-2	TGCGCCAGCAGTGAGCAGGGGTTGAGCTACACCTTC	CASSEQGLSYTF
TRBD1	.	TRBJ1-2	15	TRBV4-2	TGTGCCAGCAGCCAAGATCAGGGACAGGGAGATGGCTACACCTTC	CASSQDQGQGDGYTF
TRBD2	.	TRBJ2-1	14	TRBV28	TGTGCCAGCACCTTGGGGGGAGGGTACAATGAGCAGTTCTTC	CASTLGGGYNEQFF
.	.	TRBJ1-1	15	TRBV3-1/TRBV3-2	TGTGCCAGCAGCCCGACAGGTTCGAGGGAGACTGAAGCTTTCTTT	CASSPTGSRETEAFF
.	.	TRBJ1-1	14	TRBV10-3	TGTGCCATCAGTTCACAGAAGTCGAACACTGAAGCTTTCTTT	CAISSQKSNTEAFF
.	once	TRBJ2-7	13	TRBV6-1	TGTGCCAGCAGTGAAGATCGAGCCTACGAGCAGTACTTC	CASSEDRAYEQYF
.	.	TRBJ1-1	13	TRBV7-9	TGTGCCAGCAGCTCGGACAGCCCCACTGAAGCTTTCTTT	CASSSDSPTEAFF
.	.	TRBJ2-3	13	TRBV19	TGTGCCAGTAGTCCCCGGGGGGCGGGTACGCAGTATTTT	CASSPRGAGTQYF
.	.	TRBJ2-5	12	TRBV6-1	TGTGCCAGCAGTGAGCAGGGGGAGACCCAGTACTTC	CASSEQGETQYF
.	.	TRBJ2-2	12	TRBV12-3/TRBV12-4	TGTGCCAGCGCTAAAAACACCGGGGAGCTGTTTTTT	CASAKNTGELFF
TRBD2	.	TRBJ2-7	16	TRBV11-2	TGTGCCAGCAGCTTAGATCTGGCGGGAGGAACCTACGAGCAGTACTTC	CASSLDLAGGTYEQYF
TRBD1	.	TRBJ1-3	16	TRBV5-4	TGTGCCAGCAGCCCAGGACAGGGGGCGAGGGGAAACACCATATATTTT	CASSPGQGARGNTIYF
TRBD1	.	TRBJ2-3	15	TRBV6-5	TGTGCCAGCAGTTCCGGGACAGGGGGCGCAGATACGCAGTATTTT	CASSSGTGGADTQYF
.	.	TRBJ1-2	15	TRBV6-4	TGTGCCAGCAGTGTCCAGACAGGACCCTCCTATGGCTACACCTTC	CASSVQTGPSYGYTF
.	.	TRBJ2-1	15	TRBV7-9	TGTGCCAGCAGCTTAGGGAGCCTATCACGGAATGAGCAGTTCTTC	CASSLGSLSRNEQFF
.	.	TRBJ1-1	14	TRBV19	TGTGCCTGCAAACCTACAGCTTCGAACACTGAAGCTTTCTTT	CACKPTASNTEAFF
TRBD1	.	TRBJ2-4	17	TRBV6-2/TRBV6-3	TGTGCCAGCAGTCTCGGACAGGGGGGGACCCTAGGGGACATTCAGTACTTC	CASSLGQGGTLGDIQYF
.	.	TRBJ1-2	14	TRBV3-1/TRBV3-2	TGTGCCAGCAGCCAGCCGGGACACAGCTATGGCTACACCTTC	CASSQPGHSYGYTF
TRBD1	.	TRBJ2-7	16	TRBV6-1	TGTGCCAGCAGTGAAGCCCCGACAGGGATGAGCTACGAGCAGTACTTC	CASSEAPTGMSYEQYF
.	.	TRBJ2-7	11	TRBV27	TGTGCCTCGGCCCGGGATCGCGAGCAGTACTTC	CASARDREQYF
TRBD1	.	TRBJ1-1	15	TRBV6-2/TRBV6-3	TGTGCCAGCACCCCGAGGGGGACAGGGCACACTGAAGCTTTCTTT	CASTPRGTGHTEAFF
TRBD1	.	TRBJ1-1	15	TRBV4-2	TGTGCCAGCAGCCAGATACAGGGGACGAACACTGAAGCTTTCTTT	CASSQIQGTNTEAFF
.	.	TRBJ1-1	13	TRBV6-5	TGTGCCAGCAGTTACCGTTATCTCACTGAAGCTTTCTTT	CASSYRYLTEAFF
.	few	TRBJ1-1	13	TRBV12-3/TRBV12-4	TGTGCCAGCAGTTGGGGAGACGGGACTGAAGCTTTCTTT	CASSWGDGTEAFF
.	.	TRBJ1-4	17	TRBV28	TGTGCCAGCAGTTTAAGGGGGTTCGGTCAGGGCGGAGAAAAACTGTTTTTT	CASSLRGFGQGGEKLFF
TRBD1	.	TRBJ1-2	15	TRBV5-1	TGCGCCAGCAGCACGGGACAGGGGTCCCAATATGGCTACACCTTC	CASSTGQGSQYGYTF
TRBD2	.	TRBJ2-1	15	TRBV29-1	TGCAGCGTTGAGGGGGGACTAGTAGCCTACAATGAGCAGTTCTTC	CSVEGGLVAYNEQFF
TRBD2	.	TRBJ2-1	13	TRBV19	TGTGCCAGTAGTAGGTCAGCGGGAGGGCGGGGGTTCTTC	CASSRSAGGRGFF
TRBD1	.	TRBJ1-1	13	TRBV2	TGTGCCAGCAGAGGACAGGGGGCAGAGGAAGCTTTCTTT	CASRGQGAEEAFF